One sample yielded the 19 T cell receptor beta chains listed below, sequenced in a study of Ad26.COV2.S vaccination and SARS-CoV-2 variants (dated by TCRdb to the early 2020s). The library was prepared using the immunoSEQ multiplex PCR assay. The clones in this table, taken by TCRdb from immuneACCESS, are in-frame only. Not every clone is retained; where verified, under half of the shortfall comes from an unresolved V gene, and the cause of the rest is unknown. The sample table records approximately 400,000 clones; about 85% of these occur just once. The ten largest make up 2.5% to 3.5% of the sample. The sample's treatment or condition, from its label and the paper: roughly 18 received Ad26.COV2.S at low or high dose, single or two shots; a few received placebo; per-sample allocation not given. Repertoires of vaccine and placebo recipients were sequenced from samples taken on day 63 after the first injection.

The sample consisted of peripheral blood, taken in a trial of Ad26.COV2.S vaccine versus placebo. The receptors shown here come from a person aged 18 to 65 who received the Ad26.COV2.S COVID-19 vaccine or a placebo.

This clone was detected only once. CDR3 amino acids: CASSLGLAGGPGETQYF. CDR3 coding DNA: TGTGCCAGCAGCTTAGGGCTAGCGGGGGGGCCCGGAGAGACCCAGTACTTC. The V call is TRBV7-2, the J call TRBJ2-5; 12 nucleotides agree with TRBD2. Germline V lookup: CDR1 SGHTA, CDR2 FQGNSA. V was clipped by 1 base and J by 4 bases; unmatched bases: 7. The CDR3 has 17 amino acids.

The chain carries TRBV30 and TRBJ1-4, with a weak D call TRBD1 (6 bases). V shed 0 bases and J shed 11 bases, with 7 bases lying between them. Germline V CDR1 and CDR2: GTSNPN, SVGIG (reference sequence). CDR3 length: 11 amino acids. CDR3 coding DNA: TGTGCCTGGAGTGTCCAGGGGAAACTGTTTTTT. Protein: CAWSVQGKLFF.

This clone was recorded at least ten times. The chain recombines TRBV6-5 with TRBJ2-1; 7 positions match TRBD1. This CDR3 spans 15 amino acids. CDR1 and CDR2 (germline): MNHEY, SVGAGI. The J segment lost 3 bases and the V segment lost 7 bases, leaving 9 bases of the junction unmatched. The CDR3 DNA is TGTGCCAGCAAACCCGGGACAGCGCTCTACAATGAGCAGTTCTTC. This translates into CASKPGTALYNEQFF.

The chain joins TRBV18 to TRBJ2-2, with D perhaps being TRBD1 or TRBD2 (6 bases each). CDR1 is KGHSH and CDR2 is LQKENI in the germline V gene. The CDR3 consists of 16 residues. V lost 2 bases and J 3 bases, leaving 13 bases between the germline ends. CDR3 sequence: CASSPRWGADTGELFF. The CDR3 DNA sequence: TGTGCCAGCTCACCAAGATGGGGGGCCGACACCGGGGAGCTGTTTTTT.

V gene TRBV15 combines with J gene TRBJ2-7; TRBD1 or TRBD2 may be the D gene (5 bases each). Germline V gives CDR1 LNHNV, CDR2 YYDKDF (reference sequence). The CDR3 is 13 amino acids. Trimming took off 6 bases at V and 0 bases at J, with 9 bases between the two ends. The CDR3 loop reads CATRTGPSYEQYF. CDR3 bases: TGTGCCACCAGGACGGGGCCCTCCTACGAGCAGTACTTC.

Here the CDR3 reads CASSLGDDSPIYYGYTF. CDR3 nucleotide sequence: TGTGCCAGCAGCTTAGGGGACGACAGTCCAATCTACTATGGCTACACCTTC. This chain joins TRBV5-4 and TRBJ1-2, with a possible D match to TRBD1 (5 bases). V was shortened by 2 bases and J by 3 bases, with 20 bases between the two germline ends. Germline CDR1 and CDR2: SGHNT and YYREEE (reference sequence). The length of the CDR3 is 17 residues.

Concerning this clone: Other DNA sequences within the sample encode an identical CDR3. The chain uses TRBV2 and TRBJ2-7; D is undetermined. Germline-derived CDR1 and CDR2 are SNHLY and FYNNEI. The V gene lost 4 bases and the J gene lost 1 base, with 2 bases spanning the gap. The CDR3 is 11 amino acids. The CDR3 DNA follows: TGTGCCAGCAGTGGATCCTACGAGCAGTACTTC. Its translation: CASSGSYEQYF. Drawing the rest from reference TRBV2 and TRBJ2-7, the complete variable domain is EPEVTQTPSHQVTQMGQEVILRCVPISNHLYFYWYRQILGQKVEFLVSFYNNEISEKSEIFDDQFSVERPDGSNFTLKIRSTKLEDSAMYFCASSGSYEQYFGPGTRLTVT.

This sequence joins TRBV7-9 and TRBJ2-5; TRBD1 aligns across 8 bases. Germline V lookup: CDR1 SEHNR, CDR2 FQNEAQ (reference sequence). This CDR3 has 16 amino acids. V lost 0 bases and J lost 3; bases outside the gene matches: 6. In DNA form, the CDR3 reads TGTGCCAGCAGCTTAGCGCAGACGGGACAGGAAGAGACCCAGTACTTC. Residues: CASSLAQTGQEETQYF.

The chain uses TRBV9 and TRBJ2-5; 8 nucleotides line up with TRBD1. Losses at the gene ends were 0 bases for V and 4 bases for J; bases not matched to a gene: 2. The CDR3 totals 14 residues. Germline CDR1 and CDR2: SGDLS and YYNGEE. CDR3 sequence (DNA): TGTGCCAGCAGCGTAGATGACAGGGGAGAGACCCAGTACTTC. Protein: CASSVDDRGETQYF.

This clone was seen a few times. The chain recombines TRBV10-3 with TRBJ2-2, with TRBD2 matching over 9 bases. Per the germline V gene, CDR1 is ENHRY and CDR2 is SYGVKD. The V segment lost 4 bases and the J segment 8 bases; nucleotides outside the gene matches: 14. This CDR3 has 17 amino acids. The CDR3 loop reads CAISGGGRAYTIGELFF. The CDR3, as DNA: TGTGCCATCAGTGGAGGCGGGAGGGCCTATACTATAGGGGAGCTGTTTTTT.

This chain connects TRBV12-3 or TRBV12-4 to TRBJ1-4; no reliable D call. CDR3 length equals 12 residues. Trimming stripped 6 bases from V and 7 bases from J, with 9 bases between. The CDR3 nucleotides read TGTGCCAGCAGCCGGCCCCCTGAAAAACTGTTTTTT. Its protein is CASSRPPEKLFF.

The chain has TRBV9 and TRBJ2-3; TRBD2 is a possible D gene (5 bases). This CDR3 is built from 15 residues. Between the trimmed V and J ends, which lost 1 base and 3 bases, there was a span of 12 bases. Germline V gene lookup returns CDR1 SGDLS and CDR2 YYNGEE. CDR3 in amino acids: CASSVKGRGTDTQYF. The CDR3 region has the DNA TGTGCCAGCAGCGTAAAGGGTCGGGGTACAGATACGCAGTATTTT.

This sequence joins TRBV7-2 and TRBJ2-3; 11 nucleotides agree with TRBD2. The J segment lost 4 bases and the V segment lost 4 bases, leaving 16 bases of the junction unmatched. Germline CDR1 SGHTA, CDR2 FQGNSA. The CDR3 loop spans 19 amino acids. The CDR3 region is CASSYLAGGLGKLADTQYF. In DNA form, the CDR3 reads TGTGCCAGCAGCTACCTAGCGGGGGGATTGGGAAAGTTGGCAGATACGCAGTATTTT. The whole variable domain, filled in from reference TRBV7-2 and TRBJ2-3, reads GAGVSQSPSNKVTEKGKDVELRCDPISGHTALYWYRQSLGQGLEFLIYFQGNSAPDKSGLPSDRFSAERTGGSVSTLTIQRTQQEDSAVYLCASSYLAGGLGKLADTQYFGPGTRLTVL.

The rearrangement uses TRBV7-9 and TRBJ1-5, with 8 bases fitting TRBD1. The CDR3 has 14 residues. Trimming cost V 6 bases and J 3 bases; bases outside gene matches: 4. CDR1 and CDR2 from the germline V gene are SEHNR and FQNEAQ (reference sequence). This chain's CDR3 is CASRPGQVNQPQHF. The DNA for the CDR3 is TGTGCCAGCAGGCCGGGACAGGTCAATCAGCCCCAGCATTTT. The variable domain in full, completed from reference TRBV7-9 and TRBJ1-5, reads DTGVSQNPRHKITKRGQNVTFRCDPISEHNRLYWYRQTLGQGPEFLTYFQNEAQLEKSRLLSDRFSAERPKGSFSTLEIQRTEQGDSAMYLCASRPGQVNQPQHFGDGTRLSIL.

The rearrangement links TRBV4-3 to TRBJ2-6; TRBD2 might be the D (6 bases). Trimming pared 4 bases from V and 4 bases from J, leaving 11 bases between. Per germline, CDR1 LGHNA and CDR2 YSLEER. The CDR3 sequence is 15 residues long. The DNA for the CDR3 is TGCGCCAGCAGCCCGGGAGTTAGAGGGGCCAACGTCCTGACTTTC. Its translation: CASSPGVRGANVLTF.

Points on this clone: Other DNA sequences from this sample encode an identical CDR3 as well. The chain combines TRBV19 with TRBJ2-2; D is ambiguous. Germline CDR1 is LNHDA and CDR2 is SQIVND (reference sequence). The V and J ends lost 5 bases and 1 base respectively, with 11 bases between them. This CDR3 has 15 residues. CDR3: CASSSRGRNTGELFF. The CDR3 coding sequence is TGTGCCAGTAGTTCTCGAGGTCGGAACACCGGGGAGCTGTTTTTT.

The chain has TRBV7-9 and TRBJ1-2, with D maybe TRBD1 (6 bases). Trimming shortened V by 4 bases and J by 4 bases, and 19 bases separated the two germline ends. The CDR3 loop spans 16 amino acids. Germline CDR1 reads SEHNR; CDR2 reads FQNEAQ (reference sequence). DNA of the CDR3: TGTGCCAGCAGCTCTTCCCCACAGGGCCGGAGCTATGGCTACACCTTC. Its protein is CASSSSPQGRSYGYTF.

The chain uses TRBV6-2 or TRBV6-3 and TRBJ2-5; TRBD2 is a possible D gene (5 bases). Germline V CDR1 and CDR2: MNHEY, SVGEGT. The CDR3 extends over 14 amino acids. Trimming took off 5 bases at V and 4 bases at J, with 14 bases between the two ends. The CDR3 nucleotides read TGTGCCAGCAGTGCCTCAACTAGAACAGAGACCCAGTACTTC. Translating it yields CASSASTRTETQYF.

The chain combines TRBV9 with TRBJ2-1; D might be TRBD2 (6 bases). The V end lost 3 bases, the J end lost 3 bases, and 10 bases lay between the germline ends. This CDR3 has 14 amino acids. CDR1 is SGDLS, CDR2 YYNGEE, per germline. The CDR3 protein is CASSEPGLYNEQFF. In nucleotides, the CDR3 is TGTGCCAGCAGCGAGCCGGGACTCTACAATGAGCAGTTCTTC.